The present TCR beta chain was sequenced within a study of cytomegalovirus exposure and HLA in healthy donors. This PCR relied on a set of 60 Vbeta primers and 13 Jbeta primers. This table comes from immunoSEQ multiplex PCR, and its TCRdb copy is limited to in-frame clones, with some not included. The data contain approximately 150,000 clones, more than 65% of them seen just once; the ten biggest clones take up approximately 1.3%. This CDR3 is built from 15 residues. Germline trimming cut 5 bases from V and 6 bases from J; bases unmatched to any gene: 7. Germline-derived CDR1 and CDR2 are MNHEY and SVGAGI.

The chain recombines TRBV6-5 with TRBJ2-1; 10 bases agree with TRBD2. This TCR was recovered from a young man in good health and CMV-seronegative. Sequences were obtained from PBMCs. The CDR3 DNA reads as TGTGCCAGCAGTGGCACTAGCGGGGCCTTCAATGAGCAGTTCTTC. Translated: CASSGTSGAFNEQFF.